The 13 T cell receptor beta chains below all came from one sample that was sequenced in a study of T cells in Graves' hyperthyroidism and ophthalmopathy. TCR beta CDR3 sequences were amplified from RNA transcripts. Researchers ran a first-round RT-PCR on the TCR CDR3 using the HTBI primer set. TCRdb analysed the multiplex PCR reads with MiXCR anew, one entry per CDR3 protein. The sample lists hundreds of thousands of distinct CDR3 sequences; roughly 15% were seen once. The sample comprised blood. Receptors originate from a man in his late teens or twenties with Graves' ophthalmopathy.

Remarks on this clonotype: A clone one base away is much larger, so this may be a read error. The J gene is TRBJ1-4, the V gene TRBV20-1; 11 bases align to TRBD1. In germline, CDR1 is DFQATT, CDR2 SNEGSKA (reference sequence). The CDR3 sequence is 13 residues long. The CDR3 reads CSAEDRGREKPFF. CDR3 in DNA: TGCAGTGCTGAGGACAGGGGGCGAGAAAAACCGTTTTTT.

The table lists this clonotype with many counts. V is TRBV7-2 and J is TRBJ2-7; 8 bases are a match to TRBD2. Germline V gives CDR1 SGHTA, CDR2 FQGNSA. This CDR3 contains 16 residues. With V trimmed by 1 base and J by 0 bases, 5 bases remained unmatched. The CDR3 nucleotides read TGTGCCAGCAGCTTAGAGCCTAGCGGGTTCTCCTACGAGCAGTACTTC. As protein: CASSLEPSGFSYEQYF.

This chain links TRBV12-5 with TRBJ2-3; 14 nucleotides agree with TRBD2. Germline assignment: CDR1 LGHNT and CDR2 FRNRAP. V shed 7 bases, J shed 4 bases, and the junction held 4 bases outside the gene matches. The CDR3 sequence is 15 residues long. CDR3 coding DNA: TGTGCTAGTGCCCCGGGACTAGCGGGAGCAGATACGCAGTATTTT. This translates into CASAPGLAGADTQYF. The entire variable domain, with the rest obtained from reference TRBV12-5 and TRBJ2-3, is as follows: DARVTQTPRHKVTEMGQEVTMRCQPILGHNTVFWYRQTMMQGLELLAYFRNRAPLDDSGMPKDRFSAEMPDATLATLKIQPSEPRDSAVYFCASAPGLAGADTQYFGPGTRLTVL.

Comments on this clonotype: This sequence may be a read error, since a much larger clone differs from it by one base. This rearrangement joins TRBV7-9 to TRBJ1-1, with D uncertain. V gave up 1 base and J gave up 3 bases, with 3 bases separating them. Germline V gene sequence: CDR1 SEHNR, CDR2 FQNEAQ (reference sequence). The CDR3 totals 12 residues. CDR3 sequence reads: CASSLEDTEAFF. The CDR3 nucleotides read TGTGCCAGCAGCTTAGAGGACACTGAAGCTTTCTTT. Variable domain in full (rest from reference TRBV7-9 and TRBJ1-1): DTGVSQNPRHKITKRGQNVTFRCDPISEHNRLYWYRQTLGQGPEFLTYFQNEAQLEKSRLLSDRFSAERPKGSFSTLEIQRTEQGDSAMYLCASSLEDTEAFFGQGTRLTVV.

The chain combines TRBV7-9 with TRBJ2-1; D not resolved. With 0 bases removed from V and 12 bases from J, the gap between germline ends came to 12 bases. The CDR3 spans 13 residues. Per the germline V gene, CDR1 is SEHNR and CDR2 is FQNEAQ (reference sequence). DNA of the CDR3: TGTGCCAGCAGCTTAGCGTTGGCCATACTGCAGTTCTTC. Protein: CASSLALAILQFF.

This clonotype came up many times. The CDR3 is CSARVGTGYNEQFF. Written as DNA, the CDR3 is TGCAGTGCTAGAGTGGGGACTGGGTACAATGAGCAGTTCTTC. The rearrangement links TRBV20-1 to TRBJ2-1, with D possibly matching TRBD2 (6 bases). The V end was cut by 1 base, the J end by 4 bases, with 11 bases between. This CDR3 has 14 amino acids. Germline CDR1 and CDR2: DFQATT and SNEGSKA (reference sequence).

This clonotype was seen at least ten times. The V call is TRBV6-1, the J call TRBJ1-2; D is undetermined. Germline CDR1 reads MNHNS; CDR2 reads SASEGT. This CDR3 contains 15 residues. Between the trimmed V and J ends, which lost 5 bases and 0 bases, there was a span of 13 bases. CDR3 sequence: CASSLDQVANYGYTF. The CDR3 nucleotides are TGTGCCAGCAGTCTTGACCAGGTCGCTAACTATGGCTACACCTTC.

This chain connects TRBV7-9 to TRBJ1-2; tentatively, D is TRBD1 (5 bases). This CDR3 contains 12 residues. V lost 5 bases, J lost 6 bases, and 10 bases lay in between. Per the germline V gene, CDR1 is SEHNR and CDR2 is FQNEAQ (reference sequence). The CDR3 sequence: CASSLGTDGYTF. CDR3 in DNA: TGTGCCAGCAGCCTCGGGACGGATGGCTACACCTTC. The entire variable domain, with the rest obtained from reference TRBV7-9 and TRBJ1-2, is as follows: DTGVSQNPRHKITKRGQNVTFRCDPISEHNRLYWYRQTLGQGPEFLTYFQNEAQLEKSRLLSDRFSAERPKGSFSTLEIQRTEQGDSAMYLCASSLGTDGYTFGSGTRLTVV.

This clonotype was seen at least ten times. The chain links TRBV3-1 to TRBJ1-6, with 8 bases lining up with TRBD1. Germline-derived CDR1 and CDR2 are LGHDT and YNNKEL (reference sequence). This CDR3 is 15 amino acids long. V trimming: 7 bases; J trimming: 7 bases; junction bases outside the gene matches: 9. CDR3 in amino acids: CASNLRDRKNSPLHF. The CDR3 coding sequence is TGTGCCAGCAACCTCCGGGACAGGAAGAATTCACCCCTCCACTTT.

The chain recombines TRBV30 with TRBJ1-2; TRBD1 matches at 9 bases. The CDR3 loop spans 11 amino acids. CDR1 and CDR2 (germline): GTSNPN, SVGIG (reference sequence). V trimming: 7 bases; J trimming: 7 bases; junction bases outside the gene matches: 4. Here the CDR3 DNA reads TGTGCCTCTGACAGGGGGTTTGGCTACACCTTC. It encodes CASDRGFGYTF.

Note on this clonotype: This may be a read error, as it is one base from a much larger clone. V gene TRBV12-3 or TRBV12-4 combines with J gene TRBJ2-7, with D perhaps TRBD1 (5 bases). The CDR3 spans 15 residues. CDR3 nucleotides: TGTGCCATCAGTCCCCAGGGCCGAAGTTCCTACGAGCAGTACTTC. Translating gives CAISPQGRSSYEQYF.

This clonotype appeared many times. The chain combines TRBV11-2 with TRBJ1-4; D may be TRBD1 (5 bases). This CDR3 has 15 residues. Trimming shortened V by 3 bases and J by 8 bases, and 16 bases separated the two germline ends. Looked up from germline, CDR1 is SGHAT and CDR2 is FQNNGV. The CDR3 sequence: CASSLRPGTPEKLFF. The CDR3, as DNA: TGTGCCAGCAGCTTGAGACCTGGGACGCCCGAAAAACTGTTTTTT.

This clonotype was observed at least ten times. The V gene is TRBV5-1, the J gene TRBJ2-7; D is uncertain. Trimming left V 6 bases short and J 6 bases short, with 25 bases between. The germline gives CDR1 SGHRS, CDR2 YFSETQ. This CDR3 is 16 amino acids long. The CDR3 spells CASTRFGRAAKPEQYF. The CDR3 nucleotides read TGCGCCAGCACCCGATTCGGTCGGGCAGCGAAACCCGAGCAGTACTTC. The full variable domain, its missing parts supplied by reference TRBV5-1 and TRBJ2-7, is KAGVTQTPRYLIKTRGQQVTLSCSPISGHRSVSWYQQTPGQGLQFLFEYFSETQRNKGNFPGRFSGRQFSNSRSEMNVSTLELGDSALYLCASTRFGRAAKPEQYFGPGTRLTVT.